This T cell receptor (beta chain) was recorded in a study of blood T cell repertoires in COVID-19. Study details: Spain, Italy and the United States supplied samples that represented acute and convalescent COVID-19. PBMCs, B-cell-depleted T cells, or T cells provided the cDNA or gDNA that made up the material.

Original analysis: By means of reference gene primer amplification, nucleated cell counts were estimated. Produced via immunoSEQ multiplex PCR; TCRdb's table is partial and in-frame only. V, J and clone size reflect that table, while D and trimming were determined from the DNA. Of more than 200,000 clones listed, roughly 88% are singletons. V was clipped by 3 bases and J by 8 bases; unmatched bases: 11. CDR1 KGHSH and CDR2 LQKENI come from the germline V gene. The CDR3 is 15 residues long. This TCR was sampled from a man older than 75 with acute or convalescent COVID-19. The rearrangement links TRBV18 to TRBJ1-2; 8 bases fit TRBD1. Sequenced: peripheral blood. Written as DNA, the CDR3 is TGTGCCAGCTCACCGAAGTCGGACAGGGCAGAAGGCTACACCTTC. Protein: CASSPKSDRAEGYTF.